This is a list of T cell receptor beta chains from one sample in a study of blood T cell repertoires in COVID-19. Repertoires were generated with immunoSEQ multiplex PCR, while TCRdb's copy carries only in-frame clones and drops some. The repertoire includes 300,000 to 400,000 clones, 70% to 90% of them detected once, and more than 6% sits in the top ten. Sequenced: peripheral blood. These receptor sequences come from a human donor in a cohort sampled during active COVID-19. CDR3s leave out the opening cysteine and the closing phenylalanine or tryptophan.

TRBV9	TRBJ1-2	ASAADRGPWGYT
TRBV6-5	TRBJ1-1	ASSTGRNTEAF
TRBV11-2	TRBJ2-3	ASSLGDSTDTQY
TRBV5-4	TRBJ1-1	ASSPGQGAWENTEAF
TRBV11-1	TRBJ1-6	ASSVRDRTPLH
TRBV5-6	TRBJ2-1	ASSLIGQNNEQF
TRBV2	TRBJ2-5	ASSERETQY
TRBV2	TRBJ1-5	ASSWDRAQPQH
TRBV12-3/TRBV12-4	TRBJ1-1	ASRGDRTEAF
TRBV5-8	TRBJ2-5	ASSSRRGRQETQY
TRBV28	TRBJ2-5	ASSLTGTGRETQY
TRBV24-1	TRBJ2-5	ATSDETGEQTQY
TRBV5-4	TRBJ1-1	ASSLVALGNTEAF
TRBV14	TRBJ1-5	ASSLGGQPQH
TRBV2	TRBJ2-7	ASRGELAGGPWHEQY
TRBV11-2	TRBJ2-7	ASSLGADRRIYEQY
TRBV24-1	TRBJ1-5	ATSGGSSQPQH
TRBV27	TRBJ1-1	ASSLGVAGTTEAF
TRBV30	TRBJ1-3	AEGVSGNTIY
TRBV20-1	TRBJ1-5	SAIETGGHSNQPQH
TRBV28	TRBJ2-7	ASSTKRGDHSNYEQY
TRBV29-1	TRBJ2-3	SVRDSWYTQY
TRBV7-3	TRBJ2-6	ASSLSPAGAASGANVLT
TRBV6-5	TRBJ2-7	ASRGDRGIYEQY
TRBV19	TRBJ2-4	ASSIPGQINIQY
TRBV9	TRBJ2-7	ASSPQTGISYEQY
TRBV6-5	TRBJ1-1	ASSYYGLNTEAF
TRBV2	TRBJ1-1	ATDQGITEAF
TRBV7-9	TRBJ2-5	ASSSGQWQETQY
TRBV6-1	TRBJ2-7	ASSERQAGEQY
TRBV2	TRBJ1-3	ASSLGATASRIGNTIY
TRBV28	TRBJ1-2	ASSFKGGTYGYT
TRBV19	TRBJ1-2	ASSHIGGGAKFYGYT
TRBV28	TRBJ1-2	ASSLSLQGMGGYT
TRBV5-1	TRBJ1-2	ASTLDIGGYGYT
TRBV24-1	TRBJ1-1	ATRNRVYTEAF
TRBV28	TRBJ1-5	ASTNGGLSNQPQH
TRBV14	TRBJ1-2	ASSLGRGVSVGYT
TRBV5-1	TRBJ1-1	ASRRQGASNTEAF
TRBV6-5	TRBJ1-5	ASSRDRGQPQH
TRBV24-1	TRBJ1-1	ATSDSRQGMNTEAF